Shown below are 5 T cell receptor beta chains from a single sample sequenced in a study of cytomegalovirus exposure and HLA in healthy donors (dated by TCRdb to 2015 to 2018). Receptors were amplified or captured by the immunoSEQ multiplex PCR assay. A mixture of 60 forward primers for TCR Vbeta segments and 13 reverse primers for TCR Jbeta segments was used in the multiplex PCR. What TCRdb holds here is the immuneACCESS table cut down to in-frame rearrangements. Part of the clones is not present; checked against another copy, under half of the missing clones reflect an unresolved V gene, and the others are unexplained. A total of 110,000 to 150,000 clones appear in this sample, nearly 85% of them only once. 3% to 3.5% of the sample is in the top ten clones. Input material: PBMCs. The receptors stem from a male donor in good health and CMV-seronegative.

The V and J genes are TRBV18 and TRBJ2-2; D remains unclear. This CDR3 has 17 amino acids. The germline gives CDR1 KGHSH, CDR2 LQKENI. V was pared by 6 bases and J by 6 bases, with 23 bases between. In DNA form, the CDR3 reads TGTGCCAGCTCCGGTCTGCAGGTCCGACCTGGCGCCGGGGAGCTGTTTTTT. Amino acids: CASSGLQVRPGAGELFF.

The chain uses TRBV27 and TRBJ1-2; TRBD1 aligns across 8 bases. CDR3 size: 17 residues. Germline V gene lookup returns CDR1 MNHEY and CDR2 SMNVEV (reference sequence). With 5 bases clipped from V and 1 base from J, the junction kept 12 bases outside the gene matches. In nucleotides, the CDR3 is TGTGCCAGCAGTGTAACAGGGGGGACAATGGGTAACTATGGCTACACCTTC. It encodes CASSVTGGTMGNYGYTF.

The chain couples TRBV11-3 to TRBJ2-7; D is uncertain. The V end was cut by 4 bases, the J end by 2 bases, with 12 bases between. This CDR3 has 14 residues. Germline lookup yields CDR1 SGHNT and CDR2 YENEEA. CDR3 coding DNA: TGTGCCAGCAGCTCCTCAACTGAAGCCTACGAGCAGTACTTC. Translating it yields CASSSSTEAYEQYF.

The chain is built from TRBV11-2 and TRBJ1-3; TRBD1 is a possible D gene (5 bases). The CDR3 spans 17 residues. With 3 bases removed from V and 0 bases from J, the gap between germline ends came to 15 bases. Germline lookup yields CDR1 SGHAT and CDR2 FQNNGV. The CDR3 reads CASSLEMGRGSGNTIYF. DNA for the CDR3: TGTGCCAGCAGCTTGGAGATGGGGAGGGGCTCTGGAAACACCATATATTTT.

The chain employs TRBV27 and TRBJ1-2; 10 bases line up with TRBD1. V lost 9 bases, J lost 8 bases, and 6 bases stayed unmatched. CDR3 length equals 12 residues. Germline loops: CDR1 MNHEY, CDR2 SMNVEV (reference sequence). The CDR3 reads CASRPGQGGYTF. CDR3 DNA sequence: TGTGCCAGTCGTCCGGGACAGGGGGGCTACACCTTC.